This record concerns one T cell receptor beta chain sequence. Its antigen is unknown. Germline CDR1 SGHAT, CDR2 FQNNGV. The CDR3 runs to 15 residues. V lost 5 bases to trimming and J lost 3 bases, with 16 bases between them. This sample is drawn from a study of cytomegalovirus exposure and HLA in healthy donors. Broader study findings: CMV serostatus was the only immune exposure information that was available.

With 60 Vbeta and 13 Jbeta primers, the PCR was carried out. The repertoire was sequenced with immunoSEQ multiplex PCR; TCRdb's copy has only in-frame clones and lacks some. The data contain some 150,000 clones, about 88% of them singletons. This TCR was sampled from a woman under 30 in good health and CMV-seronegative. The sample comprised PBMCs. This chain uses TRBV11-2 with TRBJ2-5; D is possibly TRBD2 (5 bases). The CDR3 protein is CASSRGIRGEETQYF. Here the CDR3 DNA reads TGTGCCAGCAGCCGAGGGATCCGGGGTGAAGAGACCCAGTACTTC.